These T cell receptor beta chains were read from a single sample in a study of T-cell memory formation after mild COVID-19. One entry per CDR3 protein, called by TCRdb with MiXCR from the 5' RACE reads. The table has roughly 250,000 distinct CDR3 sequences, 15% to 20% seen once; the top ten hold 20% to 25%. Source material: PBMCs or a T cell subset sorted from them (not recorded which). The receptors come from a young man who had mild COVID-19 (a few samples of this study predate the infection). Cell type and time point are not known. Each CDR3 is given with its conserved first and last residue. The D gene is left open where the match is weak. Only some rows state a clone size, as once, few, many or a class for expanded clones.

V gene	J gene	D gene	clone size	CDR3 protein	CDR3 DNA
TRBV20-1	TRBJ1-2	TRBD1	few	CSARPPGTGDGYTF	TGCAGTGCTAGACCCCCCGGGACAGGGGATGGCTACACCTTC
TRBV6-2/TRBV6-3	TRBJ1-1	NA	NA	CASSLTRANTEAFF	TGTGCCAGCAGTTTGACAAGGGCGAACACTGAAGCTTTCTTT
TRBV29-1	TRBJ2-3	TRBD2	few	CSVRGGSTDTQYF	TGCAGCGTTCGGGGGGGGAGCACAGATACGCAGTATTTT
TRBV7-2	TRBJ1-5	NA	NA	CASSLDPGAWPQHF	TGTGCCAGCAGCTTAGACCCCGGGGCCTGGCCCCAGCATTTT
TRBV6-2/TRBV6-3	TRBJ1-1	NA	NA	CASRDFTEAFF	TGTGCCAGCAGGGATTTTACTGAAGCTTTCTTT
TRBV6-1	TRBJ2-3	NA	NA	CASSERSGDTQYF	TGTGCCAGCAGTGAAAGGTCCGGGGATACGCAGTATTTT
TRBV9	TRBJ2-5	NA	few	CASSEEGLQETQYF	TGTGCCAGCAGCGAAGAGGGACTTCAAGAGACCCAGTACTTC
TRBV20-1	TRBJ2-1	TRBD1	NA	CSATRDSRMNEQFF	TGCAGTGCTACCCGGGACAGCCGGATGAATGAGCAGTTCTTC
TRBV12-3/TRBV12-4	TRBJ1-1	NA	few	CASSLGRGQMAFF	TGTGCCAGCAGTTTGGGCAGGGGACAAATGGCTTTCTTT
TRBV4-2	TRBJ1-1	NA	NA	CASSPTDSLNTESFF	TGTGCCAGCAGCCCAACGGACAGCTTGAACACTGAATCTTTCTTT
TRBV24-1	TRBJ1-1	NA	NA	CATSLQHTNTEAFF	TGTGCCACCTCCCTCCAGCACACGAACACTGAAGCTTTCTTT
TRBV11-3	TRBJ2-3	NA	few	CASSLEGLGDTQYF	TGTGCCAGCAGCTTAGAGGGGCTGGGAGATACGCAGTATTTT
TRBV7-8	TRBJ1-1	NA	many	CASSKRQTNTEAFF	TGTGCCAGCAGCAAGCGACAGACGAACACTGAAGCTTTCTTT
TRBV12-3/TRBV12-4	TRBJ2-7	NA	few	CASSQVSDSSYEQYF	TGTGCCAGCAGTCAGGTCAGCGACAGCTCCTACGAGCAGTACTTC
TRBV7-7	TRBJ2-2	NA	NA	CASSLGRGGLRRSGELFF	TGTGCCAGCAGCTTAGGTAGAGGGGGACTACGGAGGTCCGGGGAGCTGTTTTTT
TRBV6-2/TRBV6-3	TRBJ2-3	NA	few	CASSYETATSTDTQYF	TGTGCCAGCAGTTACGAGACGGCCACTAGCACAGATACGCAGTATTTT
TRBV29-1	TRBJ1-2	NA	few	CSVEGAEVSRGGYTF	TGCAGCGTTGAAGGTGCGGAGGTCTCACGGGGTGGCTACACCTTC
TRBV6-1	TRBJ1-2	NA	few	CASSFEYGYTF	TGTGCCAGCAGCTTTGAGTATGGCTACACCTTC
TRBV2	TRBJ1-2	TRBD1	few	CATRGALTSHPLNGYTF	TGTGCCACCAGGGGGGCGTTGACTTCGCACCCCTTGAATGGCTACACCTTC
TRBV20-1	TRBJ2-1	NA	NA	CSASLPTHNEQFF	TGCAGTGCTAGCCTCCCAACCCACAATGAGCAGTTCTTC
TRBV6-5	TRBJ1-2	TRBD1	NA	CASSYGSGGSYGYTF	TGTGCCAGCAGTTACGGTTCAGGGGGCAGCTATGGCTACACCTTC
TRBV7-2	TRBJ1-5	TRBD1	few	CASSFAGGTNQPQHF	TGTGCCAGCAGCTTTGCAGGGGGAACGAATCAGCCCCAGCATTTT
TRBV7-2	TRBJ2-3	TRBD1	few	CASSLGQGAWDTQYF	TGTGCCAGCAGCTTAGGACAGGGGGCATGGGATACGCAGTATTTT
TRBV30	TRBJ2-2	NA	many	CAWSVGGETGELFF	TGTGCCTGGAGTGTCGGGGGTGAGACCGGGGAGCTGTTTTTT
TRBV18	TRBJ1-1	NA	few	CASSPPNVGTSGTEAFF	TGTGCCAGCTCACCCCCAAACGTCGGGACGTCGGGCACTGAAGCTTTCTTT
TRBV3-1	TRBJ2-3	NA	few	CASSQEPRSTDTQYF	TGTGCCAGCAGCCAAGAGCCCCGTAGTACAGATACGCAGTATTTT
TRBV5-1	TRBJ2-1	NA	once	CASSIGGGEQFF	TGCGCCAGTTCAATAGGGGGAGGTGAGCAGTTCTTC
TRBV15	TRBJ1-2	NA	many	CATSRELRDHGYTF	TGTGCCACCAGCAGAGAACTCAGGGACCATGGCTACACCTTC
TRBV7-2	TRBJ2-1	TRBD1	many	CASSLSGGKFF	TGTGCCAGCAGCTTATCAGGGGGAAAGTTCTTC
TRBV2	TRBJ1-1	NA	few	CASSEAGLRYTEAFF	TGTGCCAGCAGTGAAGCCGGGTTGAGGTATACTGAAGCTTTCTTT
TRBV20-1	TRBJ1-4	NA	NA	CSARQDGLNEKLFF	TGCAGTGCGAGACAAGACGGACTAAATGAAAAACTGTTTTTT
TRBV18	TRBJ2-3	NA	few	CASSEVPGYTDTQYF	TGTGCCAGCTCTGAGGTCCCCGGTTACACAGATACGCAGTATTTT
TRBV25-1	TRBJ1-2	NA	few	CASSEIGQLGGYTF	TGTGCCAGCAGTGAAATCGGACAGTTAGGTGGCTACACCTTC
TRBV7-2	TRBJ2-2	TRBD1	few	CASSLRGRVAGELFF	TGTGCCAGCAGCTTAAGGGGGCGAGTAGCCGGGGAGCTGTTTTTT
TRBV5-1	TRBJ1-1	NA	many	CASSFSTGMNTEAFF	TGCGCCAGCAGCTTCTCGACCGGCATGAACACTGAAGCTTTCTTT
TRBV7-2	TRBJ2-5	TRBD1	NA	CASSPQGEETQYF	TGTGCCAGCAGCCCACAGGGGGAGGAGACCCAGTACTTC
TRBV5-1	TRBJ2-1	NA	many	CASSLGPNNEQFF	TGCGCCAGCAGCTTGGGACCGAACAATGAGCAGTTCTTC
TRBV20-1	TRBJ2-2	NA	NA	CSARDPYRTDNTGELFF	TGCAGTGCTAGAGACCCCTACAGGACGGACAACACCGGGGAGCTGTTTTTT
TRBV12-3/TRBV12-4	TRBJ2-6	NA	few	CASSLGDIAGANVLTF	TGTGCCAGCAGTCTGGGGGACATCGCGGGGGCCAACGTCCTGACTTTC
TRBV20-1	TRBJ2-3	TRBD2	few	CSADPTTSGGPTDTQYF	TGCAGTGCCGACCCAACGACTAGCGGGGGGCCCACAGATACGCAGTATTTT
TRBV5-1	TRBJ2-5	NA	few	CASSTTGQPAEETQYF	TGCGCCAGCAGCACCACCGGGCAGCCGGCCGAGGAGACCCAGTACTTC
TRBV10-3	TRBJ1-1	NA	NA	CAISHSGTVEAFF	TGTGCCATCAGTCACTCCGGGACGGTTGAAGCTTTCTTT
TRBV5-6	TRBJ2-3	TRBD2	NA	CASSPLSLRGMQDTQYF	TGTGCCAGCAGCCCCTTAAGTCTGCGGGGGATGCAAGATACGCAGTATTTT
TRBV12-3/TRBV12-4	TRBJ2-2	TRBD2	NA	CASRFRPGGRTGELFF	TGTGCCAGCAGGTTTCGGCCGGGGGGGCGGACCGGGGAGCTGTTTTTT
TRBV3-1	TRBJ2-1	NA	few	CASSPRVLNEQFF	TGTGCCAGCAGCCCCAGGGTCCTCAATGAGCAGTTCTTC
TRBV6-2/TRBV6-3	TRBJ2-2	TRBD2	NA	CASSYRRGGRTGELFF	TGTGCCAGCAGTTATAGGCGGGGGGGCCGCACCGGGGAGCTGTTTTTT
TRBV5-6	TRBJ2-2	NA	few	CASKRGANTGELFF	TGTGCCAGCAAGAGAGGGGCTAACACCGGGGAGCTGTTTTTT
TRBV7-9	TRBJ1-1	TRBD1	few	CASSARGSFGTEAFF	TGTGCCAGCAGCGCCAGGGGGTCGTTCGGCACTGAAGCTTTCTTT
TRBV20-1	TRBJ2-5	NA	NA	CRASRAGEETQYF	TGCAGAGCCTCCCGAGCGGGCGAAGAGACCCAGTACTTC
TRBV7-3	TRBJ2-3	TRBD1	NA	CASSGGQGSDDTQYF	TGTGCCAGCAGCGGGGGACAGGGTTCTGATGATACGCAGTATTTT
TRBV2	TRBJ2-3	TRBD2	few	CASSEAASGGPRF	TGTGCCAGCAGTGAAGCGGCTAGCGGGGGGCCCAGATTC
TRBV7-8	TRBJ2-2	TRBD2	few	CASSERGLANTGELFF	TGTGCCAGCAGCGAGCGGGGACTAGCGAACACCGGGGAGCTGTTTTTT